This T cell receptor (beta chain) derives from a study of blood T cell repertoires in COVID-19. The wider study: Acute-phase and convalescent COVID-19 samples originated in the United States, Italy and Spain. The cDNA or gDNA used as material had been derived from T cells, B-cell-depleted T cells, or PBMCs.

The CDR3 consists of 14 residues. CDR1 SGHAT and CDR2 FQNNGV come from the germline V gene. V was clipped by 1 base and J by 1 base, with 7 bases between them. Original analysis: Counts of nucleated cells, estimated from reference gene primer amplification, were obtained. Only in-frame clones appear in the TCRdb table, and some are missing; sequencing was by immunoSEQ multiplex PCR. V, J and clone size reflect that table, while D and trimming were determined from the DNA. The repertoire holds about 240,000 clones, with 87% as singletons. Source material: peripheral blood. J is TRBJ1-2 and V is TRBV11-2; no definite D call. This clonotype was obtained from a man between 60 and 70 years old who had recovered from COVID-19. CDR3 region: CASSLGPINYGYTF. The CDR3 region has the DNA TGTGCCAGCAGCTTAGGGCCGATTAACTATGGCTACACCTTC.